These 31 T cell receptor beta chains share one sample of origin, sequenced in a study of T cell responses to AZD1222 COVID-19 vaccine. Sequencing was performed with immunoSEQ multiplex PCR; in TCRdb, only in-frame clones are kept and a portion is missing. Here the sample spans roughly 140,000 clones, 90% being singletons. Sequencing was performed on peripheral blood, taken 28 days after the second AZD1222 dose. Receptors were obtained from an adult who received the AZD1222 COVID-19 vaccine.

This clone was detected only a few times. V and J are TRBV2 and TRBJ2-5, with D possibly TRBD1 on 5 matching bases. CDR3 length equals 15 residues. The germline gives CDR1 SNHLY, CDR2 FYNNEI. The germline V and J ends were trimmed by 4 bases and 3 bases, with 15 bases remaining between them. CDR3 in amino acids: CASSADSLTEETQYF. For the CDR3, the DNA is TGTGCCAGCAGTGCAGACAGTCTTACGGAAGAGACCCAGTACTTC. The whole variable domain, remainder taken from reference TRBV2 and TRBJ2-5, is EPEVTQTPSHQVTQMGQEVILRCVPISNHLYFYWYRQILGQKVEFLVSFYNNEISEKSEIFDDQFSVERPDGSNFTLKIRSTKLEDSAMYFCASSADSLTEETQYFGPGTRLLVL.

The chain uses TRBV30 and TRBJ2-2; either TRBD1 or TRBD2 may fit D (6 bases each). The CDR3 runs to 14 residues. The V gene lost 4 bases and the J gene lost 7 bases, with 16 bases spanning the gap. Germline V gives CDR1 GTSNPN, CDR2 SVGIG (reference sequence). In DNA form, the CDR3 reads TGTGCCTGGAAGGGGGGAATGAATATCGGGGAGCTGTTTTTT. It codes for CAWKGGMNIGELFF. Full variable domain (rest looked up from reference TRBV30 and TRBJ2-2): SQTIHQWPATLVQPVGSPLSLECTVEGTSNPNLYWYRQAAGRGLQLLFYSVGIGQISSEVPQNLSASRPQDRQFILSSKKLLLSDSGFYLCAWKGGMNIGELFFGEGSRLTVL.

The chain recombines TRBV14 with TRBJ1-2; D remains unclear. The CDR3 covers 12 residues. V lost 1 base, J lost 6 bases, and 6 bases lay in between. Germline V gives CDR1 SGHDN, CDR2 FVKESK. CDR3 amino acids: CASSQGANGYTF. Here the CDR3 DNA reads TGTGCCAGCAGCCAAGGTGCCAATGGCTACACCTTC.

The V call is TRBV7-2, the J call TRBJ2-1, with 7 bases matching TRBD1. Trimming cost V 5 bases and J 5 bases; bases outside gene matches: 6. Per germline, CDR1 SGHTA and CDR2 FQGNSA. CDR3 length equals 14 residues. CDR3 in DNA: TGTGCCAGCAGCCCCTGGGACAGCAACAATGAGCAGTTCTTC. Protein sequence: CASSPWDSNNEQFF.

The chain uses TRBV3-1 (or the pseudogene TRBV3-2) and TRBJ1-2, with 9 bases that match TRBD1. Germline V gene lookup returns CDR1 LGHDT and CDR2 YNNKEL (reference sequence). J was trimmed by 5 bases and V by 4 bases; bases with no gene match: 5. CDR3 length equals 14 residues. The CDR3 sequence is CASSPTGGGYGYTF. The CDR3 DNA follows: TGTGCCAGCAGCCCAACAGGGGGCGGGTATGGCTACACCTTC.

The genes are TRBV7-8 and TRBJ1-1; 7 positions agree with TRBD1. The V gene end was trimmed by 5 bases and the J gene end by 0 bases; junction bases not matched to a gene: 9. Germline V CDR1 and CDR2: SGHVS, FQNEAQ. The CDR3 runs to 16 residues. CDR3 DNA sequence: TGTGCCAGCAGCCGAGGGGGGACAGCTATGAACACTGAAGCTTTCTTT. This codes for CASSRGGTAMNTEAFF.

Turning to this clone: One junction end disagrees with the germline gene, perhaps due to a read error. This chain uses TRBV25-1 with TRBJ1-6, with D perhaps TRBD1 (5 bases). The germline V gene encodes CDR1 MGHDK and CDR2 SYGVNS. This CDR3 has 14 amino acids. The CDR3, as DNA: TGTGCCAGCCAAAGGTTCGGGACTAATTCACCTCTCCACTTT. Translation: CASQRFGTNSPLHF.

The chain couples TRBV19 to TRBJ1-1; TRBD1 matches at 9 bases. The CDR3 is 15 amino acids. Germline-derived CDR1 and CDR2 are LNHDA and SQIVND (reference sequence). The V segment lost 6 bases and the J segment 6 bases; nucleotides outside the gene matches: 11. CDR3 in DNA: TGTGCCAGTAGCGAACAGGGGGCTGGGGAGGCTGAAGCTTTCTTT. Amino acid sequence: CASSEQGAGEAEAFF. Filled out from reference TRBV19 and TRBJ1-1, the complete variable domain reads DGGITQSPKYLFRKEGQNVTLSCEQNLNHDAMYWYRQDPGQGLRLIYYSQIVNDFQKGDIAEGYSVSREKKESFPLTVTSAQKNPTAFYLCASSEQGAGEAEAFFGQGTRLTVV.

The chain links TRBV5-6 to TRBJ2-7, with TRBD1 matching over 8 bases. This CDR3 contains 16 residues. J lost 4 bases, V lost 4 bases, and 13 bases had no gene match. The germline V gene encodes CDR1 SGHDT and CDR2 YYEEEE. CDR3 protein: CASSETGTGGYYEQYF. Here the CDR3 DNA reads TGTGCCAGCAGCGAAACCGGGACAGGAGGTTATTACGAGCAGTACTTC.

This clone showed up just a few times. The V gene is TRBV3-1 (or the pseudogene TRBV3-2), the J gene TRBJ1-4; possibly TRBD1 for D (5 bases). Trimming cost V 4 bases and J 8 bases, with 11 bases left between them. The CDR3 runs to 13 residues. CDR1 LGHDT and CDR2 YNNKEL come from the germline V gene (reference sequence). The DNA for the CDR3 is TGTGCCAGCAGCCTCGGGACTCCCGAAAAACTGTTTTTT. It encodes CASSLGTPEKLFF.

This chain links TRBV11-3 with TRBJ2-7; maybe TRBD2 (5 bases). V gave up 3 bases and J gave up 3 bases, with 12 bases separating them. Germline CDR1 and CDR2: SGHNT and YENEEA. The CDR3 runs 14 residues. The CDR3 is CASSFSGSNYEQYF. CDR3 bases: TGTGCCAGCAGCTTCAGTGGGAGCAACTACGAGCAGTACTTC.

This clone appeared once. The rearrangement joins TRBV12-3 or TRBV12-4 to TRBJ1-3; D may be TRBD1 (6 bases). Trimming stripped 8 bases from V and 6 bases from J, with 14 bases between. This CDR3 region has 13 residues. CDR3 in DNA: TGTGCCAGCGGGACTGGACAGATAAACACCATATATTTT. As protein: CASGTGQINTIYF.

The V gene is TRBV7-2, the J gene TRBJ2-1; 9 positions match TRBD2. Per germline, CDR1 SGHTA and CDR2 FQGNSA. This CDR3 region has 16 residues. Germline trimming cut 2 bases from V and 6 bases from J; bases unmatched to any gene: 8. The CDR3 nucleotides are TGTGCCAGCAGCTTAAGGGGCGGGAGGGCCGGCAATGAGCAGTTCTTC. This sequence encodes CASSLRGGRAGNEQFF.

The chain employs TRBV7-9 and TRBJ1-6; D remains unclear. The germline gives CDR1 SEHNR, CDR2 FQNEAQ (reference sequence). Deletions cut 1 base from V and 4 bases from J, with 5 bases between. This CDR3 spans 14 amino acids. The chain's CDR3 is CASSLEQYNSPLHF. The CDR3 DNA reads TGTGCCAGCAGCTTAGAACAGTATAATTCACCCCTCCACTTT.

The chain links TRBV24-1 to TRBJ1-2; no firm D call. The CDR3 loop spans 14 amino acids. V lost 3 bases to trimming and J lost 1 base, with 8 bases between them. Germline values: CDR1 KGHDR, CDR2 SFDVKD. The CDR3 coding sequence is TGTGCCACCAGTGATCTCCGGTATAACTATGGCTACACCTTC. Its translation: CATSDLRYNYGYTF.

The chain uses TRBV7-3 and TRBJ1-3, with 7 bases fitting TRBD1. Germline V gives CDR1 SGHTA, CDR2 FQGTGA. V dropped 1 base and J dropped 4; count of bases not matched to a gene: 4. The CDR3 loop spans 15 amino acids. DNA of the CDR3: TGTGCCAGCAGCTTAAAGGCAGGGGGAGGAAACACCATATATTTT. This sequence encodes CASSLKAGGGNTIYF.

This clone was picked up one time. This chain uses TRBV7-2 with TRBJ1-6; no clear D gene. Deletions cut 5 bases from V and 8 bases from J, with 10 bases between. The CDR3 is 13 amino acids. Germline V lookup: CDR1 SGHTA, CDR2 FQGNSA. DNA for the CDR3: TGTGCCAGCAGCCCAAGCCAGGATTCACCCCTCCACTTT. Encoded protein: CASSPSQDSPLHF.

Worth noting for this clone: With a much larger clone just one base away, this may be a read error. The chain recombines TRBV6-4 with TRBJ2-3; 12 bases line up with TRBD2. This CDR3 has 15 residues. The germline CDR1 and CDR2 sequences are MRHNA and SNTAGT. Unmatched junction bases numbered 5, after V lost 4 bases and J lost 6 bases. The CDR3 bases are TGTGCCAGCAGTGGAACTAGCGGGGGGACCGATACGCAGTATTTT. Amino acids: CASSGTSGGTDTQYF.

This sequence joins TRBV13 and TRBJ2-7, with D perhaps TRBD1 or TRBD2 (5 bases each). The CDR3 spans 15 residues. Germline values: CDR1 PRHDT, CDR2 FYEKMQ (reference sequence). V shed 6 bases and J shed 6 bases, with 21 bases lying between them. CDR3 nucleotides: TGTGCCAGCAGAGCCTATGGGACGACCCTAACCGAGCAGTACTTC. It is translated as CASRAYGTTLTEQYF. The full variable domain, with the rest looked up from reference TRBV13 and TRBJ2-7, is AAGVIQSPRHLIKEKRETATLKCYPIPRHDTVYWYQQGPGQDPQFLISFYEKMQSDKGSIPDRFSAQQFSDYHSELNMSSLELGDSALYFCASRAYGTTLTEQYFGPGTRLTVT.

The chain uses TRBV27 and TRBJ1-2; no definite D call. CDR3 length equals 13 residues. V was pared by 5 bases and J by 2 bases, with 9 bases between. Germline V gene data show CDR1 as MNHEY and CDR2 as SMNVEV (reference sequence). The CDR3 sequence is CASSPRGNYGYTF. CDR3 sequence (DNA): TGTGCCAGCAGTCCCCGTGGCAACTATGGCTACACCTTC.

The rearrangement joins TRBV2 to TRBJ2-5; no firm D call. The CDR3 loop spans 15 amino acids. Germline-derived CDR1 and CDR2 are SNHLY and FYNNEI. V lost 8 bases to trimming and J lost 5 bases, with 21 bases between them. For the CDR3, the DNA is TGTGCCAGCGAACCCCTCCGATGGGCCGGGGAGACCCAGTACTTC. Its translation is CASEPLRWAGETQYF.

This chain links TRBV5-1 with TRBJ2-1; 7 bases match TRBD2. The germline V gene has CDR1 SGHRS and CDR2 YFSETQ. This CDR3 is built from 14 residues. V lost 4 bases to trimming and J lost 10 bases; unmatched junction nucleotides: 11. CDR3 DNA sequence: TGCGCCAGCAGCGAGGGACTATACCCTCCGGAGCAGTTCTTC. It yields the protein CASSEGLYPPEQFF.

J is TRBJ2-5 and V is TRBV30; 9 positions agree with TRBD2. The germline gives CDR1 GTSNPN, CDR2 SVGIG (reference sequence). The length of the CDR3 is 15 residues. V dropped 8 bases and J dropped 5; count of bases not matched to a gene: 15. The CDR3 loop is CARGVGRGGPETQYF. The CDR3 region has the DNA TGTGCCCGGGGAGTAGGGCGGGGGGGACCCGAGACCCAGTACTTC.

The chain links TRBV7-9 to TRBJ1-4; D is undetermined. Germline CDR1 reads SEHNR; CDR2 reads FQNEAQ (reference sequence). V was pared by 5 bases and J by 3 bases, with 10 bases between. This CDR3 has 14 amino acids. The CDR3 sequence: CASSPLEPNEKLFF. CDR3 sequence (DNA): TGTGCCAGCAGCCCTCTAGAACCTAATGAAAAACTGTTTTTT.

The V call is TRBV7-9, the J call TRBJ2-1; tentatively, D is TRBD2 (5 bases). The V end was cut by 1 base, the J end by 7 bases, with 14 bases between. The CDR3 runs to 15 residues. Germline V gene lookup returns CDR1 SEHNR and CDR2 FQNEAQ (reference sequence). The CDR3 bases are TGTGCCAGCAGCTTAGGTGGACTGAAAAGTAATGAGCAGTTCTTC. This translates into CASSLGGLKSNEQFF.

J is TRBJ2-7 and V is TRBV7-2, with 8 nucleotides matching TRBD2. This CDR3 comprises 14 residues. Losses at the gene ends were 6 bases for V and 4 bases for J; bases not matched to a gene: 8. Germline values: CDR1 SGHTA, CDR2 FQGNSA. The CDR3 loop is CASSPTSGGYEQYF. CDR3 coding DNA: TGTGCCAGCAGTCCTACTAGCGGAGGTTACGAGCAGTACTTC.

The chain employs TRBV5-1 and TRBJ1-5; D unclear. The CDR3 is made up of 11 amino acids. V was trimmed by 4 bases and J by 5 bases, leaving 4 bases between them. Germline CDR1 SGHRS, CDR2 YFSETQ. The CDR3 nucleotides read TGCGCCAGCAGCAGGCATCAGCCCCAGCATTTT. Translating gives CASSRHQPQHF.

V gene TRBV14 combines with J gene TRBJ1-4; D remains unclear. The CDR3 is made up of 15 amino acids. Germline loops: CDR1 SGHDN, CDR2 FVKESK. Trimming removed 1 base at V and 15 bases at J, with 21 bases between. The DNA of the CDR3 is TGTGCCAGCAGCCAAGGAAGGGCGTTTCAGACAAAGATGTTTTTT. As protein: CASSQGRAFQTKMFF.

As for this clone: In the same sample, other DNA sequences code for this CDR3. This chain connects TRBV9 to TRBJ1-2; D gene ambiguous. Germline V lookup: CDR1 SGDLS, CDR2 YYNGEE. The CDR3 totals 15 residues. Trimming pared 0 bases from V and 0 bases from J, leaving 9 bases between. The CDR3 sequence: CASSVGTASNYGYTF. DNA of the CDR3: TGTGCCAGCAGCGTAGGAACAGCCTCTAACTATGGCTACACCTTC.

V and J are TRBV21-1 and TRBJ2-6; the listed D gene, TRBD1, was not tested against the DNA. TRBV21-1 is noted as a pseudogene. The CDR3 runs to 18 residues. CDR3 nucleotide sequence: TGTGCCAGCAGCCCACGACAGAGTCCTAGCTCTGGGGCCAACGTCCTGACTTTC. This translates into CASSPRQSPSSGANVLTF.

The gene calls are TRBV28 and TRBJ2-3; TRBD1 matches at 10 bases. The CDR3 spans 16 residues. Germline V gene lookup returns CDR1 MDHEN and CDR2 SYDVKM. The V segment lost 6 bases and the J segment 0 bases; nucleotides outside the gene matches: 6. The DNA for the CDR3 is TGTGCCAGCAGCTCCCCGGGACAGGGGAGCACAGATACGCAGTATTTT. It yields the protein CASSSPGQGSTDTQYF.